The present T cell receptor (beta chain) was sequenced within a study of human T cells and chemical hapten exposure. Background on the study: Per-sample TCR yield variability stemmed mainly from small pooled library volume differences. Study results and caveats: With DPC sensitization, TCRs exceeding 1 in 1000 frequency showed no change.

Germline V gene sequence: CDR1 DFQATT, CDR2 SNEGSKA (reference sequence). V gave up 6 bases and J gave up 1 base; unmatched junction bases: 6. The CDR3 has 13 amino acids. The sample's time point: patch test 1, 2 weeks after DPC sensitization. This sample's treatment: therapeutic diphenylcyclopropenone sensitization with weekly scalp DPC. In its sample, this clonotype was seen a few times. Its antigen is still unknown. From the RACE reads, TCRdb called clonotypes with MiXCR, one entry per CDR3 protein. Of about 80,000 distinct CDR3 sequences listed, 10% are singletons. Here the sequenced sample was whole blood, taken in connection with sensitization to the hapten diphenylcyclopropenone (DPC). The chain couples TRBV20-1 to TRBJ2-7; TRBD1 matches 7 bases. The TCR sequence derives from a woman aged 45 to 65 with alopecia areata. Some clones in this sample may be carry-over from other donors' samples. The CDR3 DNA reads as TGCAGTGCCGAGAACAGGGGATCCTACGAGCAGTACTTC. It encodes CSAENRGSYEQYF.